Described below is a single T cell receptor beta chain sequence and its context. This entry comes from a study of blood T cell repertoires in COVID-19. Study-wide context: Samples came from the United States, Italy and Spain, spanning acute and convalescent COVID-19. T cells, B-cell-depleted T cells, or PBMCs provided the cDNA or gDNA that served as material.

In the authors' workflow: Amplification from reference gene primers served as the basis for estimated nucleated cell counts. This table comes from immunoSEQ multiplex PCR, and its TCRdb copy is limited to in-frame clones, with some not included. V and J calls and clone size are as listed in that table; D and trimming were resolved from the DNA. The sample lists about 140,000 clones, 87% occurring once. CDR1 and CDR2 from the germline V gene are MNHNY and SVGAGI (reference sequence). V lost 3 bases, J lost 4 bases, and 15 bases lay in between. This CDR3 is built from 16 residues. This sequence originates from a woman aged 40 to 50 with acute or convalescent COVID-19. The genes are TRBV6-6 and TRBJ2-2, with a possible D match to TRBD2 (7 bases). The sample comprised peripheral blood. The CDR3 nucleotides are TGTGCCAGCAGTTATACGGCGGGGGCGGGCACCGGGGAGCTGTTTTTT. Translation: CASSYTAGAGTGELFF.